Listed below are T cell receptor beta chains from one sample, sequenced in a study of cytomegalovirus exposure and HLA in healthy donors. TCRdb keeps only in-frame clones here, not all; method: immunoSEQ multiplex PCR. This sample has approximately 46,000 clones, with around 74% found just once. The sequenced sample consisted of PBMCs. These receptors were collected from a man in his thirties or forties in good health and CMV-seronegative. The CDR3 runs from the conserved cysteine through the conserved F or W. D genes are given only for firm matches. Clone sizes are given selectively: once, few, many, or a class where the clone is expanded.

j_call | clone_size | v_call | d_call | cdr3_nt | cdr3_aa
TRBJ1-4 | NA | TRBV11-2 | NA | TGTGCCAGCAGCTTTGGACAGACGAGGGCGTTTTTT | CASSFGQTRAFF
TRBJ2-2 | NA | TRBV5-1 | TRBD2 | TGCGCCAGCAGCTTGGGACTAGCGGGGAACACCGGGGAGCTGTTTTTT | CASSLGLAGNTGELFF
TRBJ2-3 | NA | TRBV14 | NA | TGTGCCAGCAGCCAAGGTTCGGATGGCGGAACAGATACGCAGTATTTT | CASSQGSDGGTDTQYF
TRBJ2-7 | NA | TRBV13 | TRBD2 | TGTGCCAGCAGCGCAAGCGGGAGCTCCTACGAGCAGTACTTC | CASSASGSSYEQYF
TRBJ2-2 | NA | TRBV10-3 | NA | TGTGCCACCGGGACAAACACCGGGGAGCTGTTTTTT | CATGTNTGELFF
TRBJ1-5 | NA | TRBV28 | NA | TGTGCCAGCAGTTTATTATCTGCCCGGGCCCAGCATTTT | CASSLLSARAQHF
TRBJ1-2 | NA | TRBV5-1 | NA | TGCGCCAGCAGCTTGGTGGGGCAAGCTAACTATGGCTACACCTTC | CASSLVGQANYGYTF
TRBJ2-1 | NA | TRBV29-1 | NA | TGCAGCGTGGGACTTTACAATGAGCAGTTCTTC | CSVGLYNEQFF
TRBJ2-3 | NA | TRBV15 | TRBD1 | TGTGCCACCAGCAGGTGGACAGGCTTCTCAAATACGCAGTATTTT | CATSRWTGFSNTQYF
TRBJ2-2 | NA | TRBV25-1 | NA | TGTGCCAGCAGGGGAGTGGCCGGGGAGCTGTTTTTT | CASRGVAGELFF
TRBJ2-7 | few | TRBV29-1 | NA | TGCAGCGTTGTGTACGGCACTAGAGGCGACGACCAGTACTTC | CSVVYGTRGDDQYF
TRBJ1-2 | NA | TRBV10-3 | TRBD1 | TGTGCCATCAGTGAGCCGAAGACAGGGGGCAAAGGCTATGGCTACACCTTC | CAISEPKTGGKGYGYTF
TRBJ1-5 | few | TRBV6-5 | NA | TGTGCCAGCAGTTACCCACGCGGGCCCCAGCATTTT | CASSYPRGPQHF
TRBJ2-1 | medium-sized | TRBV6-1 | TRBD2 | TGTGCCAGCCTGGCCTTAGCGGGGGGGTACAATGAGCAGTTCTTC | CASLALAGGYNEQFF
TRBJ2-7 | NA | TRBV6-5 | TRBD2 | TGTGCCAGCAGTAGACTAGCGGAGACCTACGAGCAGTACTTC | CASSRLAETYEQYF
TRBJ2-1 | NA | TRBV5-4 | NA | TGTGCCAGCAGCTCCCCGCTTGGGCGGGCGTACAATGAGCAGTTCTTC | CASSSPLGRAYNEQFF
TRBJ2-7 | NA | TRBV19 | TRBD2 | TGTGCCAGTAGTGCCGGGAGGACAAACGAGCAGTACTTC | CASSAGRTNEQYF
TRBJ1-4 | NA | TRBV5-1 | NA | TGCGCCAGCAGGATCCAATCAGGGAATGAAAAACTGTTTTTT | CASRIQSGNEKLFF
TRBJ2-7 | NA | TRBV10-2 | NA | TGCGCCAGTCTCGGAGGGGGCCTTGGCGAGCAGTACTTC | CASLGGGLGEQYF
TRBJ1-4 | NA | TRBV10-2 | NA | TGCGCCAGCAGTGAGGCGGGGTCAGGGCGGGAAAAACTGTTTTTT | CASSEAGSGREKLFF
TRBJ2-7 | NA | TRBV5-4 | TRBD2 | TGTGCCAGCAGCTCGGCCCCGGGACTAGAGACCTACGAGCAGTACTTC | CASSSAPGLETYEQYF
TRBJ2-1 | once | TRBV6-5 | TRBD1 | TGTGCCAGCAGTTCGTGGACAGGAACAGAAAGGGAGCAGTTCTTC | CASSSWTGTEREQFF
TRBJ1-4 | NA | TRBV19 | TRBD1 | TGTGCCAGTACCCTAGCTGGACAGGTCAATGAAAAACTGTTTTTT | CASTLAGQVNEKLFF
TRBJ2-7 | once | TRBV27 | TRBD2 | TGTGCCAGCAAGGGGCTAGCGGGATATTTTTCCGGCGAGCAGTACTTC | CASKGLAGYFSGEQYF
TRBJ1-5 | NA | TRBV6-5 | NA | TGTGCCAGCAGCGAGGGCTTGGACAATCAGCCCCAGCATTTT | CASSEGLDNQPQHF
TRBJ2-5 | NA | TRBV7-9 | NA | TGTGCCAGCAGCATACAGACGGGGTACCGGGAGACCCAGTACTTC | CASSIQTGYRETQYF
TRBJ1-1 | NA | TRBV5-1 | NA | TGCGCCAGCAGCTCCCTGGGTGTACTAGGAAACACTGAAGCTTTCTTT | CASSSLGVLGNTEAFF
TRBJ2-5 | NA | TRBV15 | NA | TGTGCCACCAGCAGGGTCAAGGGGTTTGGAGAGACCCAGTACTTC | CATSRVKGFGETQYF
TRBJ2-7 | NA | TRBV6-5 | TRBD1 | TGTGCCAGCAGGGACAGGAGCTCCTACGAGCAGTACTTC | CASRDRSSYEQYF
TRBJ2-2 | NA | TRBV13 | NA | TGTGCCAGCAGCTTGGGGACAACGAACACCGGGGAGCTGTTTTTT | CASSLGTTNTGELFF
TRBJ2-1 | NA | TRBV11-2 | TRBD2 | TGTGCCAGCAGCCCGGGGGGCCTGTTTGGGACTAGGGCCGATGAGCAGTTCTTC | CASSPGGLFGTRADEQFF
TRBJ1-1 | NA | TRBV30 | TRBD1 | TGTGCCTGGAGGGAGGGGGCGCGCACTGAAGCTTTCTTT | CAWREGARTEAFF
TRBJ2-1 | few | TRBV6-5 | NA | TGTGCCAGCAGTTACGCCAGATTCGATGAGCAGTTCTTC | CASSYARFDEQFF
TRBJ1-2 | NA | TRBV5-4 | TRBD1 | TGTGCCAGCAGCTTGGCAGGGGGCACGGGCTACACCTTC | CASSLAGGTGYTF
TRBJ2-7 | NA | TRBV30 | NA | TGTGCCTGGAGCGAGAACTACGAGCAGTACTTC | CAWSENYEQYF
TRBJ1-2 | few | TRBV5-1 | TRBD1 | TGCGCCAGCAGCTCATCACCGGGACAGGGTACCTATGGCTACACCTTC | CASSSSPGQGTYGYTF